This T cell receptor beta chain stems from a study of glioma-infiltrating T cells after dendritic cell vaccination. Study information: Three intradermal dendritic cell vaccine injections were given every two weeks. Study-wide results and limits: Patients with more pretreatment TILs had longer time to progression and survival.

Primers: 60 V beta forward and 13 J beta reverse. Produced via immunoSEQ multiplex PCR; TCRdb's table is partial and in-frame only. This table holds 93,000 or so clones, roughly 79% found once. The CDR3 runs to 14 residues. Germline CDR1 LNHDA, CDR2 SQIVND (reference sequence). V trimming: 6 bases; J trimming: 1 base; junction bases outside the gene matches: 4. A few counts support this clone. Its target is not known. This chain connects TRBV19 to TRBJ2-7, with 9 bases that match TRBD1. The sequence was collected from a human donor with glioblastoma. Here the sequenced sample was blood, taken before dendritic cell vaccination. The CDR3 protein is CASRRDRESYEQYF. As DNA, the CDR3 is TGTGCCAGTAGGCGGGACAGGGAATCCTACGAGCAGTACTTC.